This T cell receptor beta chain was profiled in a study of blood T cell repertoires in COVID-19. Whole-study context: Acute and convalescent COVID-19 samples came from the United States, Italy and Spain. PBMCs, B-cell-depleted T cells, or T cells were the source of the cDNA or gDNA that made up the material.

Original processing notes: Nucleated cell counts were estimated from reference gene primer amplification. Profiled with immunoSEQ multiplex PCR; TCRdb holds only in-frame clones, not every one. That table supplies the V and J calls and clone size; D and trimming were determined from the DNA. The repertoire holds 35,000 to 50,000 clones, with around 83% as singletons. J gave up 4 bases and V 5 bases, and 10 bases lay outside the gene matches. The CDR3 loop spans 15 amino acids. Germline CDR1 is MNHNS and CDR2 is SASEGT. Sequenced: peripheral blood. The receptor was isolated from a man between 60 and 75 years old with acute or convalescent COVID-19. The rearrangement joins TRBV6-1 to TRBJ1-1; TRBD1 aligns across 7 bases. Written as DNA, the CDR3 is TGTGCCAGCAGTCAAAACAGGGGTCGGCCCACTGAAGCTTTCTTT. This encodes CASSQNRGRPTEAFF.